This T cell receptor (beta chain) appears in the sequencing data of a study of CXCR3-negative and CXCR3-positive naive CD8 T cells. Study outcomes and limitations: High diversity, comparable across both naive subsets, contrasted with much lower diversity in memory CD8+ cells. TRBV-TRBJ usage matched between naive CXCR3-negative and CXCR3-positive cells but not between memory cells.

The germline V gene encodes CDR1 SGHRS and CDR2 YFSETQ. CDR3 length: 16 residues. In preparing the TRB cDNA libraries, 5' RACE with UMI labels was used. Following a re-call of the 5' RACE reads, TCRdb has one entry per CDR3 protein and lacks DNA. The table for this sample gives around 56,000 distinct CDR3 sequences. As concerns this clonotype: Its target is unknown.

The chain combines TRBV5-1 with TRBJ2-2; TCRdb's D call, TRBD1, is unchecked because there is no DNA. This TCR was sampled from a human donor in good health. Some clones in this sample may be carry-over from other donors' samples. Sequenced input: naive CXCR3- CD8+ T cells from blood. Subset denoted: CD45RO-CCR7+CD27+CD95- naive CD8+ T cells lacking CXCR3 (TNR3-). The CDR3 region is CASSLALTGHTGELFF. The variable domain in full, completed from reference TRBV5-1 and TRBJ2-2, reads KAGVTQTPRYLIKTRGQQVTLSCSPISGHRSVSWYQQTPGQGLQFLFEYFSETQRNKGNFPGRFSGRQFSNSRSEMNVSTLELGDSALYLCASSLALTGHTGELFFGEGSRLTVL.